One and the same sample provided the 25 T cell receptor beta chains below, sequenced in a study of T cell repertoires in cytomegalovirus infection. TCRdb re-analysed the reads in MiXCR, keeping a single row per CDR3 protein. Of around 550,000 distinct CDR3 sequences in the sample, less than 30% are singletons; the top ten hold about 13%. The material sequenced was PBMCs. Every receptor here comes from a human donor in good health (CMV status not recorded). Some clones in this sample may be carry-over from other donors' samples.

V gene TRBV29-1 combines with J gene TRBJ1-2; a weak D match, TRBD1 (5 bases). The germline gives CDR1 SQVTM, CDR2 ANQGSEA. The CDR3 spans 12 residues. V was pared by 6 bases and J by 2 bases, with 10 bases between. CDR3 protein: CSVRDSNYGYTF. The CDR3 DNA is TGCAGCGTCCGGGACTCCAACTATGGCTACACCTTC.

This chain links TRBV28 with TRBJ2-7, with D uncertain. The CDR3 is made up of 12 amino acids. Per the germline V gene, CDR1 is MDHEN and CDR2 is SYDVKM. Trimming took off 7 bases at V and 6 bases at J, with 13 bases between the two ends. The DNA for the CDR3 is TGTGCCAGCAACCTGAATAATGGCGAGCAGTACTTC. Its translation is CASNLNNGEQYF.

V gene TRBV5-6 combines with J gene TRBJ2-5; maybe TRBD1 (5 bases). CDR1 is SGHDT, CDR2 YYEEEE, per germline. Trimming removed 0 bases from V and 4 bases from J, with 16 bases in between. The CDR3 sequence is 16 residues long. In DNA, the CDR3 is TGTGCCAGCAGCTTGGTTTCAGGGCTGCTGGGAGAGACCCAGTACTTC. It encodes CASSLVSGLLGETQYF. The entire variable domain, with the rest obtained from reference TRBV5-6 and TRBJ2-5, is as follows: DAGVTQSPTHLIKTRGQQVTLRCSPKSGHDTVSWYQQALGQGPQFIFQYYEEEERQRGNFPDRFSGHQFPNYSSELNVNALLLGDSALYLCASSLVSGLLGETQYFGPGTRLLVL.

The CDR3 DNA reads TGTGCCAGCAGTGACGTGGGACAGGGGCTGAACACTGAAGCTTTCTTT. Residues: CASSDVGQGLNTEAFF. The chain has TRBV6-2 or TRBV6-3 and TRBJ1-1, with 10 bases lining up with TRBD1. This CDR3 contains 16 residues. Germline CDR1 MNHEY, CDR2 SVGEGT. V was pared by 5 bases and J by 0 bases, with 6 bases of the junction left unmatched.

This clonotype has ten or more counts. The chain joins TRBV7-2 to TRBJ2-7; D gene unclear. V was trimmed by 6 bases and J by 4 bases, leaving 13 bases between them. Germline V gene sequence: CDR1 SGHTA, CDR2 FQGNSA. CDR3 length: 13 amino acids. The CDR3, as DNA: TGTGCCAGCAGAAAGGTTTTATGGTACGAGCAGTACTTC. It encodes CASRKVLWYEQYF.

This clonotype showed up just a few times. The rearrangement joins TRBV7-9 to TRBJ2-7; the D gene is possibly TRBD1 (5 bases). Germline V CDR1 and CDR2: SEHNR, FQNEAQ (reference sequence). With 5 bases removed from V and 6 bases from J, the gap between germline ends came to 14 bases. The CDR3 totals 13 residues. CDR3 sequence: CASSPRVAGEQYF. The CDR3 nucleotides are TGTGCCAGCAGCCCCAGGGTTGCAGGCGAGCAGTACTTC.

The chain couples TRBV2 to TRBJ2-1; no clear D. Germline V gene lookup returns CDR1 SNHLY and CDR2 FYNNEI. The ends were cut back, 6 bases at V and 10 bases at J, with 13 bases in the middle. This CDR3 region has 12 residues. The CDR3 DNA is TGTGCCAGCAGACCCGACCCGACGGAGCAGTTCTTC. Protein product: CASRPDPTEQFF.

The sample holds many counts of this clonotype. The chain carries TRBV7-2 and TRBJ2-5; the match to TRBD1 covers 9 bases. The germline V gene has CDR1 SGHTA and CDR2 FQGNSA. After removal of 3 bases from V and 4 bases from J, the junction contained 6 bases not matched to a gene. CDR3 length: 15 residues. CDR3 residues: CASSFGTGRTETQYF. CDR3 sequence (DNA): TGTGCCAGCAGCTTCGGGACAGGGAGGACAGAGACCCAGTACTTC.

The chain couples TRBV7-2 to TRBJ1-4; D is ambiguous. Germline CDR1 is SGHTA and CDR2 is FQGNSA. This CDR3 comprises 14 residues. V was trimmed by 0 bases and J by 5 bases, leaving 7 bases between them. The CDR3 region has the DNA TGTGCCAGCAGCTTAGCGCGAGGGAATGAAAAACTGTTTTTT. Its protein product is CASSLARGNEKLFF.

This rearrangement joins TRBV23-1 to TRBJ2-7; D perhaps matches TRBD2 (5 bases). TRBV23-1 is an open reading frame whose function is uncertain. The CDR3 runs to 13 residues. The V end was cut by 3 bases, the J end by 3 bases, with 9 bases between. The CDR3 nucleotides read TGCGCCAGCAGTCATAGGACTCGCTACGAGCAGTACTTC. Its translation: CASSHRTRYEQYF.

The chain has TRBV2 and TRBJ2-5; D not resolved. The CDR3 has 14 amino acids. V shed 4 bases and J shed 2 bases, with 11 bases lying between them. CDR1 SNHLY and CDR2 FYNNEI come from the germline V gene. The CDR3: CASSARTVQETQYF. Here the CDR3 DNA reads TGTGCCAGCAGTGCCCGGACCGTTCAAGAGACCCAGTACTTC.

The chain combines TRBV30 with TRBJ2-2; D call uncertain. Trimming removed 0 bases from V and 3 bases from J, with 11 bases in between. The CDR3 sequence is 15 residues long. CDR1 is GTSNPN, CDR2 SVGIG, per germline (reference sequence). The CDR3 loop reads CAWSVLRTYTGELFF. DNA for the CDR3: TGTGCCTGGAGTGTCTTGCGCACCTACACCGGGGAGCTGTTTTTT.

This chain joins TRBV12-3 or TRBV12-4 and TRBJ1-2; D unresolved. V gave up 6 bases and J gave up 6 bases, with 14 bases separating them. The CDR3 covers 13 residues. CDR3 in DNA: TGTGCCAGCAGCCTAGGCTCCAAGGATGGCTACACCTTC. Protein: CASSLGSKDGYTF.

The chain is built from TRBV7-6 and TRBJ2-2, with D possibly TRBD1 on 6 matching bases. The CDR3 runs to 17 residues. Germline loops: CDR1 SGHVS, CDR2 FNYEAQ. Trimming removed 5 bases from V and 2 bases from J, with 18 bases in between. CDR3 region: CASSQRTASINTGELFF. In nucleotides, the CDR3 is TGTGCCAGCAGCCAGAGGACAGCTAGTATTAACACCGGGGAGCTGTTTTTT.

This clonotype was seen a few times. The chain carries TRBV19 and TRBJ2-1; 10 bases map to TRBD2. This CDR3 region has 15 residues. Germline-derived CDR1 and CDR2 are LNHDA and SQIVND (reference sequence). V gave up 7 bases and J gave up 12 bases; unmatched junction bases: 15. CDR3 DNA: TGTGCCAGTAACCAGCTAGCGGGAGCCCAGGGAGGGCAGTTCTTC. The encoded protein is CASNQLAGAQGGQFF.

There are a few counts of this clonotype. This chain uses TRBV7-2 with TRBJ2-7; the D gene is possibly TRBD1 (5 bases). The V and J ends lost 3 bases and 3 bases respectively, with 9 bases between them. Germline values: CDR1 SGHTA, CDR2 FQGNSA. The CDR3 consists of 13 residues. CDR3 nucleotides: TGTGCCAGCAGCTTCGTGACAGTCTACGAGCAGTACTTC. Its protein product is CASSFVTVYEQYF. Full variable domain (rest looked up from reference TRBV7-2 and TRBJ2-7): GAGVSQSPSNKVTEKGKDVELRCDPISGHTALYWYRQSLGQGLEFLIYFQGNSAPDKSGLPSDRFSAERTGGSVSTLTIQRTQQEDSAVYLCASSFVTVYEQYFGPGTRLTVT.

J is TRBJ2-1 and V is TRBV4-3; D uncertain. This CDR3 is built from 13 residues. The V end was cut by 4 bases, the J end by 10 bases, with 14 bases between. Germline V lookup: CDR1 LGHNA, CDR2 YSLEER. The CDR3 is CASSRTRMGEQFF. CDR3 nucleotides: TGCGCCAGCAGCCGGACGAGGATGGGCGAGCAGTTCTTC.

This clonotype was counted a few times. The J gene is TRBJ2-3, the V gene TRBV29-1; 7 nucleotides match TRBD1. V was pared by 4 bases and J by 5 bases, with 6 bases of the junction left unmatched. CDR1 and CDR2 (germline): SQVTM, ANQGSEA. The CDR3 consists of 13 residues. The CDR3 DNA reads TGCAGCGTTGTAGGGGGCGTCGTAGATACGCAGTATTTT. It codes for CSVVGGVVDTQYF.

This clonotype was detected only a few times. The CDR3 coding sequence is TGCAGCGTTGAAGCCTACAGGGGCACTGAAGCTTTCTTT. Amino acids: CSVEAYRGTEAFF. This chain links TRBV29-1 with TRBJ1-1, with TRBD1 identical over 7 bases. The CDR3 extends over 13 amino acids. V gave up 1 base and J gave up 4 bases; unmatched junction bases: 3. Germline CDR1 is SQVTM and CDR2 is ANQGSEA.

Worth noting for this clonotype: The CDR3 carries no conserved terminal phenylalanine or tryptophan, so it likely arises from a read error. The CDR3 DNA sequence: TGTGCCATCATGGAAGAGGGGGCCCTTGCCAATGAGCAGTTCTAC. Protein: CAIMEEGALANEQFY. The J gene is TRBJ2-1, the V gene TRBV10-3, with 7 bases identical to TRBD1. The germline V gene has CDR1 ENHRY and CDR2 SYGVKD. There are 15 residues in the CDR3. With 7 bases clipped from V and 6 bases from J, the junction kept 12 bases outside the gene matches.

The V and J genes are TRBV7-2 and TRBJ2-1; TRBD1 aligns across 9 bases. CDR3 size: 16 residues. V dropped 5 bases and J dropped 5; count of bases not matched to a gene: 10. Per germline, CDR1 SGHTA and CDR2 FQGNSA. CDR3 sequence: CASSLNRDRADNEQFF. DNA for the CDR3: TGTGCCAGCAGCCTAAACCGGGACAGGGCCGACAATGAGCAGTTCTTC.

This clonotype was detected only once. Here the CDR3 DNA reads TGCAGCGTCGGACAGGGGAATCCCTCTTATGGCTACACCTTC. Translating it yields CSVGQGNPSYGYTF. The chain combines TRBV29-1 with TRBJ1-2; TRBD1 matches 9 bases. This CDR3 region has 14 residues. The V and J ends lost 6 bases and 5 bases, in that order; junction bases with no gene match: 10. CDR1 and CDR2 (germline): SQVTM, ANQGSEA.

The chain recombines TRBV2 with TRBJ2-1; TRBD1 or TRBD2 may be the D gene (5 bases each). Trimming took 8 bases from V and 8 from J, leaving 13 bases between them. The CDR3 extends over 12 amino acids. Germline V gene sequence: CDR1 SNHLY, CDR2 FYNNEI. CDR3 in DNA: TGTGCCAGCCGTGGGGGAGCTCATGAGCAGTTCTTC. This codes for CASRGGAHEQFF.

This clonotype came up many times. The chain's CDR3 is CASSLGRGRFNEQYF. CDR3 DNA: TGTGCCAGCAGCCTAGGACGGGGTCGATTCAACGAGCAGTACTTC. This chain connects TRBV7-8 to TRBJ2-7; TRBD2 is a possible D gene (5 bases). V lost 5 bases, J lost 5 bases, and 19 bases lay in between. The CDR3 has 15 residues. CDR1 and CDR2 from the germline V gene are SGHVS and FQNEAQ.

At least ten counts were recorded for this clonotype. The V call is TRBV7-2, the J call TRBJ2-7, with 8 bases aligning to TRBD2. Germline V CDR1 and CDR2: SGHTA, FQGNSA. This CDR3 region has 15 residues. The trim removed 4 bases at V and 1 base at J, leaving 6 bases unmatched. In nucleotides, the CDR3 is TGTGCCAGCAGCTCAAATGCGGGAGGATCCTACGAGCAGTACGTC. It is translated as CASSSNAGGSYEQYV.